The 9 T cell receptor beta chains given below trace back to one sample, sequenced in a study of blood T cell repertoires in COVID-19. This table comes from immunoSEQ multiplex PCR, and its TCRdb copy is limited to in-frame clones, with some not included. The data show 350,000 or so clones, approximately 89% seen once. Material: peripheral blood. The receptors stem from a woman aged 60-75 years with COVID-19, enrolled during active disease.

This chain uses TRBV7-9 with TRBJ2-3; D is unresolved. The germline gives CDR1 SEHNR, CDR2 FQNEAQ (reference sequence). CDR3 length: 14 residues. V was cut by 8 bases and J by 0 bases, with 12 bases left in between. The CDR3 sequence is CASGTISSTDTQYF. The CDR3 nucleotides read TGTGCCAGCGGCACGATATCCAGCACAGATACGCAGTATTTT.

V and J are TRBV19 and TRBJ1-6; 9 bases map to TRBD1. The germline CDR1 and CDR2 sequences are LNHDA and SQIVND (reference sequence). V shed 5 bases and J 9 bases; nucleotides not matched to a gene: 8. CDR3 length equals 15 residues. The CDR3 DNA is TGTGCCAGTAGTTCAGCCGGGACAGGGATTTCACCCCTCCACTTT. Its translation is CASSSAGTGISPLHF.

This chain joins TRBV18 and TRBJ1-5, with D hard to call. This CDR3 comprises 13 residues. Trimming pared 1 base from V and 7 bases from J, leaving 8 bases between. Germline CDR1 and CDR2: KGHSH and LQKENI. This CDR3 reads CASSPQGAQPQHF. For the CDR3, the DNA is TGTGCCAGCTCACCACAAGGAGCGCAGCCCCAGCATTTT.

CDR3 coding DNA: TGTGCCAGCAGAATTACACTAGTCGAGGCTTTCTTT. It yields the protein CASRITLVEAFF. The rearrangement joins TRBV2 to TRBJ1-1; D unclear. CDR3 length: 12 residues. CDR1 and CDR2 from the germline V gene are SNHLY and FYNNEI. V was shortened by 6 bases and J by 11 bases, with 16 bases between the two germline ends.

In this sample, this clone turned up once. V usage is TRBV19 and J usage is TRBJ1-2; 9 nucleotides line up with TRBD1. Germline CDR1 and CDR2: LNHDA and SQIVND (reference sequence). V dropped 5 bases and J dropped 8; count of bases not matched to a gene: 9. The CDR3 spans 14 residues. In DNA, the CDR3 is TGTGCCAGTAGTCTACAGGGGGCGATTGACGGCTACACCTTC. Encoded protein: CASSLQGAIDGYTF.

The chain recombines TRBV5-1 with TRBJ2-5, with D possibly TRBD2 on 6 matching bases. The CDR3 spans 15 residues. The V and J ends lost 1 base and 5 bases respectively, with 15 bases between them. CDR1 and CDR2 from the germline V gene are SGHRS and YFSETQ. The CDR3 coding sequence is TGCGCCAGCAGCTTGATGGAGGGGAATACGGAGACCCAGTACTTC. It codes for CASSLMEGNTETQYF.

The chain has TRBV6-6 and TRBJ1-3, with TRBD1 as a possible D gene (6 bases). Germline V gives CDR1 MNHNY, CDR2 SVGAGI (reference sequence). V was clipped by 8 bases and J by 2 bases, with 19 bases between them. The CDR3 is 16 amino acids. CDR3 loop: CASGSGRGSTGNTIYF. Here the CDR3 DNA reads TGTGCCAGCGGATCAGGCAGGGGCTCGACTGGAAACACCATATATTTT.

As DNA, the CDR3 is TGTGCCAGCAGTTCCGTGACAGAAGACTATGGCTACACCTTC. Translated, it gives CASSSVTEDYGYTF. The V call is TRBV28, the J call TRBJ1-2; a possible D gene is TRBD1 (5 bases). CDR1 is MDHEN and CDR2 is SYDVKM in the germline V gene. CDR3 size: 14 residues. Trimming shortened V by 4 bases and J by 3 bases, and 12 bases separated the two germline ends.

The J gene is TRBJ2-1, the V gene TRBV14; D may be TRBD2 (6 bases). The CDR3 is 16 amino acids. Germline lookup yields CDR1 SGHDN and CDR2 FVKESK. Trimming shortened V by 4 bases and J by 7 bases, and 20 bases separated the two germline ends. The CDR3 spells CASSRFEGGARNEQFF. The CDR3 DNA sequence: TGTGCCAGCAGCCGGTTTGAAGGAGGGGCGAGGAATGAGCAGTTCTTC. Drawing the rest from reference TRBV14 and TRBJ2-1, the complete variable domain is EAGVTQFPSHSVIEKGQTVTLRCDPISGHDNLYWYRRVMGKEIKFLLHFVKESKQDESGMPNNRFLAERTGGTYSTLKVQPAELEDSGVYFCASSRFEGGARNEQFFGPGTRLTVL.